This is a list of T cell receptor delta chains from one sample in a study of Vδ1+ human thymocytes. TCRdb applied CATT to the multiplex PCR reads for clone calling. Of 23,000 or so delta-chain clones in the sample, around 28% are singletons; the top ten hold around 1.4%. Specimen: Vdelta1+ gamma-delta thymocytes from the thymus. The source of these receptors is a boy under three years old who had congenital heart surgery. Each CDR3 is given without its conserved first and last residue.

v_call cdr3_aa
TRDV1 ALGEPGGRSGYTDKLI
TRDV1 ALGEPAITLGDTRLTDELI
TRDV1 ALGDAGDQKGKLI
TRDV1 ALGTSAYSGNWGITPSSDDKLI
TRDV1 ALGDDGGVYTDKLI
TRDV1 ALAEGTGGYPKLI
TRDV1 ALGEPWFRTVLGDTRGYTDKLI
TRDV1 ALGEPAPFSRLVTGGYRVNTDKLI
TRDV1 ALGPSTGTLPLDKLI
TRDV1 ALGEGRPSINWGILDTDKLI
TRDV1 ALGECGTGDGTPYTDKLI
TRDV1 ALGKPASVYWGIPYTDKLI
TRDV1 ALGEAHPNLGYTDKLI
TRDV1 ALGGSPSYGAWGRKSRPTDKLI
TRDV1 ALGEVKGFYQYTDKLI
TRDV1 ALGELEGFPFNAHKLI
TRDV1 ALGDRGVWNDKLI
TRDV1 ALGELGTRRGVIGLGDKLI
TRDV1 ALGERLGAFPYRNTDKLI
TRDV1 ALGVPVRTLGDTTDKLI
TRDV1 ALGDPHRGGGYTDKLI
TRDV2 ACDTDDILGSWDTRQMF